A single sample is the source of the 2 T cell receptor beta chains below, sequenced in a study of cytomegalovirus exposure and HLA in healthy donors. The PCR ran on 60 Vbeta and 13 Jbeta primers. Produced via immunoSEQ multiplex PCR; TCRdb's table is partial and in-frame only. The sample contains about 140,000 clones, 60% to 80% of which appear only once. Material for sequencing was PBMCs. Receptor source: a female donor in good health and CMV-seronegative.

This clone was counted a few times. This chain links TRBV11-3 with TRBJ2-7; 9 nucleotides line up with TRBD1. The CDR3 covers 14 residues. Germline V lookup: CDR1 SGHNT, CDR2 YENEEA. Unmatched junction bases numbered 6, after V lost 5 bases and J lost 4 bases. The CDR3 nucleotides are TGTGCCAGCAGCCCGGGACAGGGTGATTACGAGCAGTACTTC. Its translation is CASSPGQGDYEQYF.

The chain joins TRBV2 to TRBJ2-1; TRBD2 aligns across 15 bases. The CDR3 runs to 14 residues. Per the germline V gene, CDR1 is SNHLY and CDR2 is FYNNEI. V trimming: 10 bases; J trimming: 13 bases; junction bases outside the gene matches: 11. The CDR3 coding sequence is TGTGCCACTTCGGGACTAGCGGGAGGAGTTACCCAGTTCTTC. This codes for CATSGLAGGVTQFF.